These 18 T cell receptor beta chains originate from one sample sequenced in a study of T cell responses to AZD1222 COVID-19 vaccine. The table came from immunoSEQ multiplex PCR; TCRdb's copy has only in-frame clones and leaves some out. The sample lists about 120,000 clones, 93% seen once, with 2.5% to 3% in the top ten. The specimen was peripheral blood, collected on day 0 of AZD1222 vaccination. All receptors derive from an adult in good health.

The chain links TRBV28 to TRBJ2-2, with no clear D. V was shortened by 6 bases and J by 3 bases, with 5 bases between the two germline ends. Germline CDR1 reads MDHEN; CDR2 reads SYDVKM. The CDR3 is made up of 12 amino acids. CDR3 protein: CASRRYTGELFF. Here the CDR3 DNA reads TGTGCCAGCAGGAGATACACCGGGGAGCTGTTTTTT.

V usage is TRBV10-2 and J usage is TRBJ1-3, with D perhaps TRBD1 (6 bases). The CDR3 runs 15 residues. V was pared by 7 bases and J by 0 bases, with 13 bases between. Germline-derived CDR1 and CDR2 are WSHSY and SAAADI. The CDR3 nucleotides read TGCGCCAGCACCCTAACAGGGAACTCTGGAAACACCATATATTTT. Translating it yields CASTLTGNSGNTIYF.

The chain carries TRBV2 and TRBJ1-2; a possible D gene is TRBD1 (5 bases). Germline V lookup: CDR1 SNHLY, CDR2 FYNNEI. The CDR3 has 13 residues. Trimming took off 3 bases at V and 5 bases at J, with 10 bases between the two ends. The CDR3 protein is CASSEGEGYGYTF. The DNA for the CDR3 is TGTGCCAGCAGTGAGGGGGAGGGATATGGCTACACCTTC.

The chain uses TRBV9 and TRBJ2-3, with D unclear. V gave up 0 bases and J gave up 1 base, with 12 bases separating them. From germline, CDR1 is SGDLS and CDR2 YYNGEE. CDR3 length equals 16 residues. CDR3 amino acids: CASSVGSSEGTDTQYF. CDR3 DNA sequence: TGTGCCAGCAGCGTAGGTAGCTCTGAAGGCACAGATACGCAGTATTTT.

This clone was seen just once. The chain couples TRBV6-5 to TRBJ2-3; 7 nucleotides agree with TRBD2. V gave up 2 bases and J gave up 3 bases; unmatched junction bases: 8. The CDR3 covers 16 residues. Germline CDR1 reads MNHEY; CDR2 reads SVGAGI. In DNA form, the CDR3 reads TGTGCCAGCAGTTACACCGCGGGAGTGGTAACAGATACGCAGTATTTT. Translation gives CASSYTAGVVTDTQYF.

This chain joins TRBV28 and TRBJ2-7, with 7 positions matching TRBD1. The CDR3 is 17 residues long. With 2 bases clipped from V and 0 bases from J, the junction kept 10 bases outside the gene matches. Looked up from germline, CDR1 is MDHEN and CDR2 is SYDVKM. CDR3 loop: CASSLRRTGAYSYEQYF. CDR3 nucleotides: TGTGCCAGCAGTTTACGGCGGACAGGAGCCTACTCCTACGAGCAGTACTTC.

The V call is TRBV28, the J call TRBJ1-1; weak D call: TRBD1 (6 bases). The CDR3 length is 15 residues. The V and J ends lost 1 base and 4 bases respectively, with 13 bases between them. Germline V lookup: CDR1 MDHEN, CDR2 SYDVKM. DNA for the CDR3: TGTGCCAGCAGTTTATCAGGGGTCGATACCACTGAAGCTTTCTTT. This gives the protein CASSLSGVDTTEAFF.

In its sample, this clone was seen once. The chain uses TRBV28 and TRBJ1-4, with D uncertain. Trimming pared 5 bases from V and 7 bases from J, leaving 8 bases between. The CDR3 has 12 amino acids. Germline assignment: CDR1 MDHEN and CDR2 SYDVKM. The DNA of the CDR3 is TGTGCCAGCAGTGAGGCGGGTGAAAAACTGTTTTTT. Encoded protein: CASSEAGEKLFF.

This clone was recorded only once. This specimen includes other DNA sequences encoding the same CDR3. This rearrangement joins TRBV27 to TRBJ2-2; 7 nucleotides align to TRBD2. The CDR3 consists of 14 residues. With 3 bases clipped from V and 4 bases from J, the junction kept 2 bases outside the gene matches. Germline V gene sequence: CDR1 MNHEY, CDR2 SMNVEV (reference sequence). The CDR3 spells CASSLGGITGELFF. In DNA form, the CDR3 reads TGTGCCAGCAGTTTGGGGGGGATCACCGGGGAGCTGTTTTTT.

The rearrangement links TRBV5-4 to TRBJ1-2, with 9 bases lining up with TRBD1. Germline trimming cut 0 bases from V and 8 bases from J; bases unmatched to any gene: 8. Germline CDR1 is SGHNT and CDR2 is YYREEE (reference sequence). This CDR3 contains 15 residues. The CDR3: CASSLVVQGAIGYTF. The CDR3 region has the DNA TGTGCCAGCAGCTTGGTAGTACAGGGGGCCATCGGCTACACCTTC.

CDR3 nucleotides: TGTGCCAGCAGTTTATCGATAGGGGATTTAGGCACTGAAGCTTTCTTT. Translating gives CASSLSIGDLGTEAFF. The genes are TRBV27 and TRBJ1-1, with a possible D match to TRBD1 (5 bases). The V and J ends lost 0 bases and 4 bases respectively, with 15 bases between them. CDR1 MNHEY and CDR2 SMNVEV come from the germline V gene (reference sequence). There are 16 residues in the CDR3.

The rearrangement joins TRBV3-1 (or the pseudogene TRBV3-2) to TRBJ1-2; 8 positions match TRBD1. Trimming removed 8 bases from V and 1 base from J; junction bases left unmatched: 0. Germline V gives CDR1 LGHDT, CDR2 YNNKEL (reference sequence). The length of the CDR3 is 12 residues. The CDR3 region has the DNA TGTGCCAGCGGACAGGGTAACTATGGCTACACCTTC. Amino acid sequence: CASGQGNYGYTF.

This rearrangement joins TRBV7-9 to TRBJ2-5; 7 nucleotides line up with TRBD2. Germline CDR1 and CDR2: SEHNR and FQNEAQ (reference sequence). The V and J ends lost 6 bases and 2 bases, in that order; junction bases with no gene match: 9. The CDR3 sequence is 15 residues long. The CDR3 nucleotides read TGTGCCAGCAGTACGAACTGGGGGGGGCAAGAGACCCAGTACTTC. It yields the protein CASSTNWGGQETQYF.

This chain connects TRBV6-5 to TRBJ2-2; TRBD2 is a possible D gene (6 bases). Trimming removed 6 bases from V and 5 bases from J, with 16 bases in between. The CDR3 is 15 residues long. Germline V CDR1 and CDR2: MNHEY, SVGAGI. The DNA of the CDR3 is TGTGCCAGCAGGGGCCCCACTAGCTGGACCGGGGAGCTGTTTTTT. Amino acids: CASRGPTSWTGELFF.

As DNA, the CDR3 is TGTGCCAGCAGGACAGGGGGTGGTTACGAGCAGTACTTC. This codes for CASRTGGGYEQYF. The chain combines TRBV27 with TRBJ2-7; 9 bases match TRBD1. Germline assignment: CDR1 MNHEY and CDR2 SMNVEV (reference sequence). V lost 6 bases to trimming and J lost 4 bases; unmatched junction nucleotides: 4. This CDR3 spans 13 amino acids.

The chain employs TRBV3-1 (or the pseudogene TRBV3-2) and TRBJ2-7; D is undetermined. The CDR3 runs 15 residues. In germline, CDR1 is LGHDT, CDR2 YNNKEL (reference sequence). Trimming cost V 5 bases and J 3 bases, with 17 bases left between them. DNA for the CDR3: TGTGCCAGCAGCTTGGAACCCTCATTGGTCTACGAGCAGTACTTC. Protein product: CASSLEPSLVYEQYF.

The J gene is TRBJ1-1, the V gene TRBV2; 9 nucleotides match TRBD1. CDR1 SNHLY and CDR2 FYNNEI come from the germline V gene. V trimming: 6 bases; J trimming: 3 bases; junction bases outside the gene matches: 11. This CDR3 is 16 amino acids long. CDR3 bases: TGTGCCAGCAGAGCCGGGACAGGGACTCTGGACACTGAAGCTTTCTTT. Translation gives CASRAGTGTLDTEAFF.

This clone was counted between two and nine times. The V gene is TRBV6-4, the J gene TRBJ2-2; TRBD2 aligns across 8 bases. Germline lookup yields CDR1 MRHNA and CDR2 SNTAGT. V was clipped by 2 bases and J by 4 bases; unmatched bases: 0. The CDR3 is made up of 14 amino acids. The CDR3 loop reads CASSDSGSTGELFF. The CDR3 coding sequence is TGTGCCAGCAGTGACAGCGGGAGCACCGGGGAGCTGTTTTTT.